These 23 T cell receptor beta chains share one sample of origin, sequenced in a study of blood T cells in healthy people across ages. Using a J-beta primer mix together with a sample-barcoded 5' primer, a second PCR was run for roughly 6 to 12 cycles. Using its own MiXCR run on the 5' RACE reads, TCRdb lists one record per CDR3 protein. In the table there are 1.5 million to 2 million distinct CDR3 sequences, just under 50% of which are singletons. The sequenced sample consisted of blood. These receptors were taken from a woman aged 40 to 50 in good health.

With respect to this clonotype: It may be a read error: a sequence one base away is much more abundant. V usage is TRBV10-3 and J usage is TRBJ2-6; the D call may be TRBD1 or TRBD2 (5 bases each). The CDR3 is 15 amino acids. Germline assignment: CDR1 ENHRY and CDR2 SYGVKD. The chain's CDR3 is CAISDSGTGANALTF. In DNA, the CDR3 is TGTGCCATCAGTGACTCAGGGACCGGGGCCAACGCCCTGACTTTC.

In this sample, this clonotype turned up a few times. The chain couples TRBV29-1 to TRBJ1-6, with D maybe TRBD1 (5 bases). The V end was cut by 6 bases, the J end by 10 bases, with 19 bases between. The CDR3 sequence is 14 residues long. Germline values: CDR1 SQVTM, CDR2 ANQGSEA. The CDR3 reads CSVRGTLEDSPLHF. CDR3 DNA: TGCAGCGTGCGCGGGACTCTGGAGGACTCACCCCTCCACTTT.

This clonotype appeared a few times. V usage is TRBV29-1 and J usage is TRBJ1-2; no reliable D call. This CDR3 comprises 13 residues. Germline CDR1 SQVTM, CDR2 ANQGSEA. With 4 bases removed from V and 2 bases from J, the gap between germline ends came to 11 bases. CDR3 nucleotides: TGCAGCGTTGGCCCGACGGGGAACTATGGCTACACCTTC. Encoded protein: CSVGPTGNYGYTF.

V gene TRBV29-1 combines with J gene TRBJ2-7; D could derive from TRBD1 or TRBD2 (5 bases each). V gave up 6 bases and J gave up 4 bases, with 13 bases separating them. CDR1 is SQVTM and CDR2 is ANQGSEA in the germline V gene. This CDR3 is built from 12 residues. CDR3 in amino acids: CSVTGLQYEQYF. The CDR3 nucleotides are TGCAGCGTCACAGGACTTCAGTACGAGCAGTACTTC.

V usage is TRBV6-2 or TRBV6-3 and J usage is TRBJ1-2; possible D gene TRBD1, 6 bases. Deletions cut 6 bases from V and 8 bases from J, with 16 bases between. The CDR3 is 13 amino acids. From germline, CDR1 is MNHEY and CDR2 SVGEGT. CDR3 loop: CASSRDTVRGYTF. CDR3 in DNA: TGTGCCAGCAGCCGGGACACGGTGAGAGGCTACACCTTC.

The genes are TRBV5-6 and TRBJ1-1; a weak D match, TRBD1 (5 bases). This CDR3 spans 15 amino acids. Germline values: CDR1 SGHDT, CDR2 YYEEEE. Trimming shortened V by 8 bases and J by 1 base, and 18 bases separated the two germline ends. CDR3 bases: TGTGCCAGTAGGGGCATCGGACGGACGAACACTGAAGCTTTCTTT. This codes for CASRGIGRTNTEAFF. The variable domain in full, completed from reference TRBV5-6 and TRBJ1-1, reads DAGVTQSPTHLIKTRGQQVTLRCSPKSGHDTVSWYQQALGQGPQFIFQYYEEEERQRGNFPDRFSGHQFPNYSSELNVNALLLGDSALYLCASRGIGRTNTEAFFGQGTRLTVV.

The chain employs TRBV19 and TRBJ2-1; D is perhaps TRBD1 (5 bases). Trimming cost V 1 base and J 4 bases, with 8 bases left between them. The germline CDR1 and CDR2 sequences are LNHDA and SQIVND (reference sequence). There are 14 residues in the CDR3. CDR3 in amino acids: CASSIGGAYNEQFF. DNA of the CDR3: TGTGCCAGTAGTATAGGGGGCGCGTACAATGAGCAGTTCTTC.

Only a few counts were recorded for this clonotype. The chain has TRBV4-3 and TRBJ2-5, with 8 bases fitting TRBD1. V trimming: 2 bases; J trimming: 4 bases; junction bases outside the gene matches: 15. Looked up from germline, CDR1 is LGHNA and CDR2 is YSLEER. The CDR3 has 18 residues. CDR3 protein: CASSQTLLVDRAGETQYF. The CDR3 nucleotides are TGCGCCAGCAGCCAAACCCTACTCGTGGACAGGGCGGGAGAGACCCAGTACTTC.

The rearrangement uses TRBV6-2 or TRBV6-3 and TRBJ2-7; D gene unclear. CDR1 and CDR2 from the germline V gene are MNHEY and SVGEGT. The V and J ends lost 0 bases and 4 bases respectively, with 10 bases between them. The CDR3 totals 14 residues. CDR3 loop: CASSYSLLSYEQYF. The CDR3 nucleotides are TGTGCCAGCAGTTACTCACTCCTGAGTTACGAGCAGTACTTC.

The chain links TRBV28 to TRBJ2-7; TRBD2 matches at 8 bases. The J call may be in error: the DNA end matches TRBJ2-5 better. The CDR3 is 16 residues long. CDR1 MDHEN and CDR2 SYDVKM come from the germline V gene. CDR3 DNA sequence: TGTGCCAGCAGTCCCGCCCGCGGGGGGCGGAAAGAGACCCAGTACTTC. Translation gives CASSPARGGRKETQYF.

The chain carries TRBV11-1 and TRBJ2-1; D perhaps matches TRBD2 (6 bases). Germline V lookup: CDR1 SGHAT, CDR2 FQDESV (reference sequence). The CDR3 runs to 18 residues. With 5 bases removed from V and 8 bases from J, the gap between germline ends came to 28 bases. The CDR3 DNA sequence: TGTGCCAGCAGCCCTAGCGTTGGACCTCCCCCGGCTGGGCATGAGCAGTTCTTC. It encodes CASSPSVGPPPAGHEQFF.

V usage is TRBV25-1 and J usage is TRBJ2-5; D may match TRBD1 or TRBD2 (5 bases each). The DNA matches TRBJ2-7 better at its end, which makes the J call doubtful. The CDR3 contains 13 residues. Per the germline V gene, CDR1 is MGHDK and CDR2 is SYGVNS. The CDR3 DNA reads TGTGCCAGCAGTGAATCCCATGGGACCGAGCAGTACTTC. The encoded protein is CASSESHGTEQYF.

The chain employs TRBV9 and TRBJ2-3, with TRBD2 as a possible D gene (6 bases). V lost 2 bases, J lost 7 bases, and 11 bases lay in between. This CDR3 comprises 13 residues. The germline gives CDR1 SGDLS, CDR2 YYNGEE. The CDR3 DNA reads TGTGCCAGCAGCGTTGGAGGGGCCAATACGCAGTATTTT. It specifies CASSVGGANTQYF. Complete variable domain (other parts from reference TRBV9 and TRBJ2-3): DSGVTQTPKHLITATGQRVTLRCSPRSGDLSVYWYQQSLDQGLQFLIQYYNGEERAKGNILERFSAQQFPDLHSELNLSSLELGDSALYFCASSVGGANTQYFGPGTRLTVL.

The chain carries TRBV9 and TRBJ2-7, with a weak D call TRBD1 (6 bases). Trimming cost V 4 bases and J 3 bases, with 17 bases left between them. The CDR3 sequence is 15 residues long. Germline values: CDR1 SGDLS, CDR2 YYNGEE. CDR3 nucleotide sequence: TGTGCCAGCAGCTTAGGAGACAGGACCTACTACGAGCAGTACTTC. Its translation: CASSLGDRTYYEQYF. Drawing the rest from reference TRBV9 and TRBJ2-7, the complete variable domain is DSGVTQTPKHLITATGQRVTLRCSPRSGDLSVYWYQQSLDQGLQFLIQYYNGEERAKGNILERFSAQQFPDLHSELNLSSLELGDSALYFCASSLGDRTYYEQYFGPGTRLTVT.

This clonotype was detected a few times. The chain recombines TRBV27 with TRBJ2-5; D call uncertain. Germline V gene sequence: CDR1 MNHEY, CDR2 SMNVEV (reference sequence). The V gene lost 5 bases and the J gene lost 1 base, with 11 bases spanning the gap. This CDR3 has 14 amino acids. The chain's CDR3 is CASSPKPRQETQYF. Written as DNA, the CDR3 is TGTGCCAGCAGTCCGAAACCCCGCCAAGAGACCCAGTACTTC.

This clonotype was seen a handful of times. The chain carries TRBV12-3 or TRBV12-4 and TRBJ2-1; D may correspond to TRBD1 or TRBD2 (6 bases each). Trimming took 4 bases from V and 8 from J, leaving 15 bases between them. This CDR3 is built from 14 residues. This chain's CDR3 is CASSWGALRDEQFF. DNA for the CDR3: TGTGCCAGCAGTTGGGGGGCCCTGAGGGATGAGCAGTTCTTC.

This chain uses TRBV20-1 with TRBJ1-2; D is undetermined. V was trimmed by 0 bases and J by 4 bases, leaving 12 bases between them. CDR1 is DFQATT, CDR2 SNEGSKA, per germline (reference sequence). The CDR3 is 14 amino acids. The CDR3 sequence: CSARDQGSTYGYTF. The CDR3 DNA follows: TGCAGTGCTAGAGATCAAGGTTCAACCTATGGCTACACCTTC.

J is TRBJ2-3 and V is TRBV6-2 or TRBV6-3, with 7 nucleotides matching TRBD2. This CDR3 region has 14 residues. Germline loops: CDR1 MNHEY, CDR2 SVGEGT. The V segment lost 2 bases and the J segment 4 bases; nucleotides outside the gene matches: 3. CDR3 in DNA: TGTGCCAGCAGTTACGCGGGAGAAGCAGATACGCAGTATTTT. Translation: CASSYAGEADTQYF.

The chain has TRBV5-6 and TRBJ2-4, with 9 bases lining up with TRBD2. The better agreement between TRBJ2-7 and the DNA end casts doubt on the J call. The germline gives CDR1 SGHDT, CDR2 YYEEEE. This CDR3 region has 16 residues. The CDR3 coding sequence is TGTGCCAGCAGCTTCTCCAGCGGGGGGTCCATATACGAGCAGTACTTC. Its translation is CASSFSSGGSIYEQYF.

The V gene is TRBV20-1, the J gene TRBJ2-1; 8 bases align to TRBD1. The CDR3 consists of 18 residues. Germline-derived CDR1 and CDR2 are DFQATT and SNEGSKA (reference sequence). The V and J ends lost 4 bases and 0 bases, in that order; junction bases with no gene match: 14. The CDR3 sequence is CSAKRRGRGLSSYNEQFF. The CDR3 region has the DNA TGCAGTGCTAAGCGCAGGGGGCGCGGACTTAGCTCCTACAATGAGCAGTTCTTC.

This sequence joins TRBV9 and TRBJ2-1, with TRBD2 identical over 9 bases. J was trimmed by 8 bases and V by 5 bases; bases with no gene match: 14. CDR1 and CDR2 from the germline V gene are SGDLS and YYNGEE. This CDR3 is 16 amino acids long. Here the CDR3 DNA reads TGTGCCAGCAGTCTAGAGGGGCGGGGGGGCCTATATGAGCAGTTCTTC. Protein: CASSLEGRGGLYEQFF.

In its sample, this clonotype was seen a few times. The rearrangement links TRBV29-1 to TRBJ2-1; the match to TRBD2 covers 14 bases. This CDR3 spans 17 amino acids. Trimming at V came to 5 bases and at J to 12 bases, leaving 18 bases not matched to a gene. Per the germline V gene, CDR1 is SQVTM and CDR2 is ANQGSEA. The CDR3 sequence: CSVFGTSGGDPTGVQFF. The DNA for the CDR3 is TGCAGCGTTTTCGGGACTAGCGGGGGAGATCCAACCGGGGTGCAGTTCTTC.

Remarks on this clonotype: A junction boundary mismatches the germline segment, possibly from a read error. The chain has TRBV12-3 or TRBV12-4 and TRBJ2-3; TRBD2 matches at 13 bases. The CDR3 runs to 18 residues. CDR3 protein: CASNVRGLAGDSTDAQYF. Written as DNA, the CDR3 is TGTGCCAGCAACGTCCGTGGACTAGCGGGGGATAGCACAGATGCGCAGTATTTT.